The sequence of this T cell receptor (beta chain) was determined in a study of spatial heterogeneity in lung cancer. TCRdb passed the 5' RACE reads through MiXCR, listing each CDR3 protein once. The sample consists of around 100,000 distinct CDR3 sequences, 3.5% to 5% of them appearing once. This clonotype has only a few counts. Its target is not known. The time point: sample taken at primary tumor resection. Germline CDR1 is MNHNY and CDR2 is SVGAGI (reference sequence). Trimming took 0 bases from V and 8 from J, leaving 7 bases between them. The CDR3 length is 13 residues. General study findings and limits: Counts of expanded intratumoral alpha and beta TCRs tracked tumor mutation counts.

The source is a male donor with early-stage non-small cell lung cancer. The sequenced sample was lung tumor tissue, obtained at surgery. The chain has TRBV6-6 and TRBJ2-2; D remains ambiguous. CDR3 in DNA: TGTGCCAGCAGTTACTCTGAGTGGGGGGAGCTGTTTTTT. This sequence encodes CASSYSEWGELFF.